The 18 T cell receptor beta chains listed next were all sequenced from one sample in a study of shared clonotypes between healthy human individuals. Repertoires were generated with immunoSEQ multiplex PCR, while TCRdb's copy carries only in-frame clones and drops some. Here the sample spans approximately 250,000 clones, approximately 65% being singletons. Sequencing input: memory CD4+ T cells sorted from blood. The subset was: CD45RA-negative fraction. The receptors come from a young man in good health.

The chain joins TRBV7-9 to TRBJ1-2; TRBD1 is a possible D gene (5 bases). The germline gives CDR1 SEHNR, CDR2 FQNEAQ (reference sequence). The CDR3 covers 16 residues. Trimming shortened V by 2 bases and J by 8 bases, and 21 bases separated the two germline ends. Here the CDR3 DNA reads TGTGCCAGCAGCTTAATGGCAGCTCTTAGGGGAATCGGCTACACCTTC. It yields the protein CASSLMAALRGIGYTF.

This clone has at least ten counts. The V call is TRBV5-6, the J call TRBJ1-2, with D perhaps matching TRBD1 (5 bases). The CDR3 runs to 12 residues. V gave up 4 bases and J gave up 8 bases, with 12 bases separating them. Germline assignment: CDR1 SGHDT and CDR2 YYEEEE. In nucleotides, the CDR3 is TGTGCCAGCAGCCCAGACACAGGCGGCTACACCTTC. The encoded protein is CASSPDTGGYTF.

This rearrangement joins TRBV19 to TRBJ2-5; the match to TRBD2 covers 10 bases. This CDR3 contains 16 residues. The V and J ends lost 3 bases and 2 bases, in that order; junction bases with no gene match: 6. CDR1 and CDR2 (germline): LNHDA, SQIVND (reference sequence). The CDR3 sequence is CASSMRRTSGQETQYF. CDR3 DNA sequence: TGTGCCAGTAGTATGAGGCGGACTAGCGGACAAGAGACCCAGTACTTC.

The genes are TRBV10-1 and TRBJ1-3, with D perhaps matching TRBD1 (5 bases). The V gene lost 7 bases and the J gene lost 2 bases, with 9 bases spanning the gap. In germline, CDR1 is WNHNN, CDR2 SYGVQD (reference sequence). The CDR3 loop spans 13 amino acids. The DNA of the CDR3 is TGCGCCAGCACCCCGGGACCTGGAAACACCATATATTTT. Amino acids: CASTPGPGNTIYF.

The J gene is TRBJ1-5, the V gene TRBV27; 9 nucleotides align to TRBD1. CDR1 and CDR2 from the germline V gene are MNHEY and SMNVEV (reference sequence). V shed 6 bases and J 4 bases; nucleotides not matched to a gene: 7. There are 15 residues in the CDR3. The CDR3 coding sequence is TGTGCCAGCAGGGGAACAGGGGGCGGGAATCAGCCCCAGCATTTT. It specifies CASRGTGGGNQPQHF.

The rearrangement joins TRBV2 to TRBJ1-2; D is unclear. The CDR3 is made up of 15 amino acids. The V end lost 2 bases, the J end lost 0 bases, and 10 bases lay between the germline ends. Germline-derived CDR1 and CDR2 are SNHLY and FYNNEI. The DNA of the CDR3 is TGTGCCAGCAGTGAATATGCAGAAACTAACTATGGCTACACCTTC. It yields the protein CASSEYAETNYGYTF.

The rearrangement links TRBV28 to TRBJ2-7, with TRBD2 matching 13 bases. V lost 6 bases to trimming and J lost 3 bases; unmatched junction nucleotides: 11. The CDR3 has 17 amino acids. Germline values: CDR1 MDHEN, CDR2 SYDVKM. CDR3 DNA: TGTGCCAGCAGCAAGACCCAGGGACTAGCGGGACACTACGAGCAGTACTTC. It codes for CASSKTQGLAGHYEQYF.

The rearrangement links TRBV2 to TRBJ1-5; the match to TRBD1 covers 10 bases. CDR3 length: 15 residues. The germline V gene has CDR1 SNHLY and CDR2 FYNNEI. V was pared by 6 bases and J by 3 bases, with 5 bases of the junction left unmatched. In DNA, the CDR3 is TGTGCCAGCAGCCCCGGGACAGGGGACAATCAGCCCCAGCATTTT. Translating it yields CASSPGTGDNQPQHF.

The J gene is TRBJ2-6, the V gene TRBV15; a weak D match, TRBD2 (5 bases). CDR1 LNHNV and CDR2 YYDKDF come from the germline V gene (reference sequence). The CDR3 runs to 16 residues. Trimming stripped 0 bases from V and 1 base from J, with 7 bases between. In nucleotides, the CDR3 is TGTGCCACCAGCAGAGATTCGGGGTCTGGGGCCAACGTCCTGACTTTC. Encoded protein: CATSRDSGSGANVLTF.

About this clone itself: An end of the junction differs from the germline gene, which may be a read error. The genes are TRBV28 and TRBJ2-7; 11 positions match TRBD2. The V gene's germline CDR1 is MDHEN and CDR2 SYDVKM. This CDR3 has 13 residues. The DNA of the CDR3 is TGCCGTAGCGGGAGGGGGAGCTCCTACGAGCAGTACTTC. Protein: CRSGRGSSYEQYF.

The chain employs TRBV2 and TRBJ2-7, with D maybe TRBD2 (6 bases). The CDR3 covers 14 residues. Germline V lookup: CDR1 SNHLY, CDR2 FYNNEI. Between the trimmed V and J ends, which lost 1 base and 4 bases, there was a span of 11 bases. The DNA of the CDR3 is TGTGCCAGCAGTGAAGAGCGCGGGGTGTACGAGCAGTACTTC. Translating gives CASSEERGVYEQYF.

This chain joins TRBV11-2 and TRBJ2-3, with a possible D match to TRBD2 (5 bases). The V end was cut by 1 base, the J end by 6 bases, with 14 bases between. This CDR3 region has 15 residues. Germline V CDR1 and CDR2: SGHAT, FQNNGV. The CDR3 DNA sequence: TGTGCCAGCAGCTTAGGGACTCCGGGTACGGATACGCAGTATTTT. Translating gives CASSLGTPGTDTQYF.

The genes are TRBV2 and TRBJ2-3, with D perhaps matching TRBD2 (5 bases). Trimming cost V 1 base and J 6 bases, with 11 bases left between them. The CDR3 totals 14 residues. Germline CDR1 reads SNHLY; CDR2 reads FYNNEI. CDR3 DNA: TGTGCCAGCAGTGAAGGACGACGAGGGGATACGCAGTATTTT. Translation gives CASSEGRRGDTQYF.

The chain uses TRBV10-2 and TRBJ2-2; D ambiguous. Trimming took off 11 bases at V and 6 bases at J, with 13 bases between the two ends. This CDR3 spans 12 amino acids. Germline values: CDR1 WSHSY, CDR2 SAAADI. CDR3 coding DNA: TGCGCCTCCCAAAGACGAGCCGGGGAGCTGTTTTTT. Amino acid sequence: CASQRRAGELFF.

The J gene is TRBJ2-7, the V gene TRBV5-4; 7 nucleotides line up with TRBD1. The CDR3 is 14 residues long. Germline V gene lookup returns CDR1 SGHNT and CDR2 YYREEE (reference sequence). J was trimmed by 4 bases and V by 5 bases; bases with no gene match: 9. CDR3 sequence: CASREKGQLYEQYF. CDR3 nucleotide sequence: TGTGCCAGCAGGGAAAAGGGACAGCTTTACGAGCAGTACTTC.

The chain links TRBV19 to TRBJ2-7, with 13 nucleotides matching TRBD2. Per germline, CDR1 LNHDA and CDR2 SQIVND (reference sequence). The CDR3 totals 16 residues. V was pared by 6 bases and J by 4 bases, with 9 bases of the junction left unmatched. CDR3 nucleotides: TGTGCCAGTAGCCCGGGACTAGCGGGAATCCGGTACGAGCAGTACTTC. Protein sequence: CASSPGLAGIRYEQYF.

The V gene is TRBV5-5, the J gene TRBJ1-2; D perhaps matches TRBD1 (6 bases). Germline-derived CDR1 and CDR2 are SGHKS and YYEKEE (reference sequence). With 0 bases removed from V and 12 bases from J, the gap between germline ends came to 12 bases. The CDR3 is made up of 12 amino acids. CDR3 coding DNA: TGTGCCAGCAGCTTGGGTCTCGGGGGCAACACCTTC. This encodes CASSLGLGGNTF.

The rearrangement links TRBV2 to TRBJ2-1; D gene ambiguous. V was shortened by 1 base and J by 0 bases, with 1 base between the two germline ends. CDR1 and CDR2 from the germline V gene are SNHLY and FYNNEI. The CDR3 sequence is 13 residues long. CDR3 DNA: TGTGCCAGCAGTGAAGGCTCCTACAATGAGCAGTTCTTC. Its translation: CASSEGSYNEQFF.